This T cell receptor (beta chain) was sequenced in a study of T cells after yellow fever vaccination. TCR cDNA, made by 5'RACE template switching, carried an added universal primer site and UMIs. TCRdb analysed the 5' RACE reads with MiXCR anew, one entry per CDR3 protein. The sample lists 500,000 to 650,000 distinct CDR3 sequences, roughly a sixth seen once, with roughly a sixth in the top ten. Broader study findings: The study re-detected most primary-vaccination clones after the booster (about 95% CD4, approximately 88% CD8). Only a small proportion of the clonotypes turned up in both the CD4 and the CD8 compartments, likely arising from convergent recombination.

Note on this clonotype: Its antigen is unidentified.

V was shortened by 5 bases and J by 2 bases, with 15 bases between the two germline ends. CDR1 and CDR2 from the germline V gene are SSHAT and FNYEAQ (reference sequence). This CDR3 is built from 15 residues. The rearrangement uses TRBV7-7 and TRBJ2-5; a weak D match, TRBD2 (7 bases). Sample: PBMCs, taken around 5 days after the first yellow fever vaccination. This TCR came from a man in his late teens or twenties who received the YFV17D yellow fever vaccine. CDR3 nucleotide sequence: TGTGCCAGCAGCCAAGGGGGGGTCCCTCAAGAGACCCAGTACTTC. Its protein is CASSQGGVPQETQYF.